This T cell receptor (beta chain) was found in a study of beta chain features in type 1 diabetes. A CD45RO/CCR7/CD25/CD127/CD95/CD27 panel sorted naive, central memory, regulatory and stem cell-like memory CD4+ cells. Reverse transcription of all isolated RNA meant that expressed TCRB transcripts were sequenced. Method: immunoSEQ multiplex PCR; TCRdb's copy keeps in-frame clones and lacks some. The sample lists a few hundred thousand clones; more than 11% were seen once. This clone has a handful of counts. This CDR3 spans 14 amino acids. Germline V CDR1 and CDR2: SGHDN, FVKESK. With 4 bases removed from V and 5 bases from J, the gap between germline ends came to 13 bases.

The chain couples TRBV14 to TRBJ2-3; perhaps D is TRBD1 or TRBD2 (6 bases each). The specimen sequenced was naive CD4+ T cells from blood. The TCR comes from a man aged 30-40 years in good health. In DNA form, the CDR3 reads TGTGCCAGCAGCCCGAGGGGGGCACGAGATACGCAGTATTTT. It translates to CASSPRGARDTQYF.